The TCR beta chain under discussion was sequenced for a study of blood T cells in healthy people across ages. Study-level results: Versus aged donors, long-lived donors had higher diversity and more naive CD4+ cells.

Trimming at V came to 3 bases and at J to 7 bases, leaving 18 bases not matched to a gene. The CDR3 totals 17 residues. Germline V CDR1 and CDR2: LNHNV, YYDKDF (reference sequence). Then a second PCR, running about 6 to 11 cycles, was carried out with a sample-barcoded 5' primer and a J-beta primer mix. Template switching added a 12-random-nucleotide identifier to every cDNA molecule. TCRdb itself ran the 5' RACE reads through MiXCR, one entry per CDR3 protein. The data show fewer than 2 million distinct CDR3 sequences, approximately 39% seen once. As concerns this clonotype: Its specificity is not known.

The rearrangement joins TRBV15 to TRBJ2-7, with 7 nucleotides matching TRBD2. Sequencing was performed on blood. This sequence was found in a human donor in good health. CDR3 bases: TGTGCCACCAGCAGGGGAGGGCTCCGGGACCGCTCTTTGGAGCAGTACTTC. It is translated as CATSRGGLRDRSLEQYF.